Listed below are T cell receptor beta chains from one sample, sequenced in a study of CD4 T cells in relation to SARS-CoV-2 and coronaviruses. Sequencing was performed with immunoSEQ multiplex PCR; in TCRdb, only in-frame clones are kept and a portion is missing. The sample lists more than 20,000 clones, 75% occurring once. Their antigens remain unidentified. Material: CD4+ T cells from PBMCs, cultured in vitro. The receptors originated from a human donor in good health. The conserved cysteine and the conserved F or W are not part of the CDR3 here. The size entry is marked missing in some rows and otherwise reads once, few, many or a size class.

clone_size	v_call	j_call	cdr3_aa
-	TRBV18	TRBJ2-5	ASSPPGGLAGETQY
-	TRBV7-9	TRBJ1-5	ASSLGTRGQPQH
-	TRBV29-1	TRBJ1-1	SVEGGGTPGAF
few	TRBV4-1	TRBJ2-2	ASGSRLSNTGELF
-	TRBV7-9	TRBJ2-7	ASSSVGVEQY
-	TRBV4-1	TRBJ2-5	ASSQGSGSRETQY
-	TRBV5-1	TRBJ2-3	ASSPLQSGTDTQY
-	TRBV4-3	TRBJ1-1	ASSHDQTAEAF
-	TRBV12-5	TRBJ2-1	ASGLVGLGRGLSSYNEQF
-	TRBV5-1	TRBJ2-2	ASSARGPLSNTGELF
once	TRBV6-1	TRBJ1-1	ASSESQGLAAF
-	TRBV4-3	TRBJ2-7	ASSSSKYSYEQY
-	TRBV4-1	TRBJ2-7	ASSQGQRSSYEQY
-	TRBV4-3	TRBJ1-2	ASSDRDRGLDYGYT
-	TRBV3-1/TRBV3-2	TRBJ1-5	ASSLGRTANQPQH
-	TRBV6-5	TRBJ2-5	AWGVGTGVEETQY
-	TRBV5-1	TRBJ1-1	ASSLGGGEGKNTEAF
-	TRBV6-6	TRBJ2-3	ASSPVSRSTDTQY
medium-sized	TRBV29-1	TRBJ2-1	SVEGAGDNEQF
-	TRBV21-1	TRBJ2-2	ASTAKASLLCRTSGGANTGELF
-	TRBV7-8	TRBJ1-4	ASSLAWANDEKLF
-	TRBV5-1	TRBJ2-7	ASSVAGASYEQY
-	TRBV6-2/TRBV6-3	TRBJ1-2	ASSYPTVNYGYT
-	TRBV19	TRBJ1-5	ASSIPSNQPQH
-	TRBV2	TRBJ2-3	ASSWGGGGTDTQY
-	TRBV9	TRBJ2-7	ASSVELGSYEQY
-	TRBV19	TRBJ1-6	ASSTGYNSPLH
-	TRBV2	TRBJ1-1	ASSEGGRDTEAF
-	TRBV4-1	TRBJ2-7	ASSQAEWWVASYEQY
once	TRBV5-1	TRBJ2-1	ASSLINPGLAGREQF
few	TRBV18	TRBJ1-2	ASSPPGGRKGYGYT
-	TRBV11-2	TRBJ2-7	ASSLVGNYEQY
once	TRBV6-5	TRBJ2-6	ASSWGSSGANVLT
-	TRBV7-3	TRBJ2-1	ASSFRAGVYNEQF
-	TRBV2	TRBJ2-1	ASSDPGLIRNEQF
few	TRBV4-3	TRBJ1-5	ASSQEGGFGNQPQH
-	TRBV7-2	TRBJ1-2	AMTAGTGGNGYT
-	TRBV4-3	TRBJ1-2	ASSQDASGLQSNSYT
-	TRBV11-2	TRBJ1-2	ASSSISGGDNTNYGYT
-	TRBV5-8	TRBJ1-5	ASSLGQGGRPQH